This TCR beta chain is from a study of shared clonotypes between healthy human individuals. Into CD45RA+ naive and CD45RA-negative memory subsets, the CD4+ cells were split. Sequencing was performed with immunoSEQ multiplex PCR; in TCRdb, only in-frame clones are kept and a portion is missing. The sample lists around 1.5 million clones, 95% to 99% occurring once. The CDR3 totals 13 residues. V lost 4 bases and J 2 bases, leaving 9 bases between the germline ends. Germline CDR1 is MGHDK and CDR2 is SYGVNS. Study-level points and caveats: Sharing across a few donors was seen in roughly 5% of naive CD4 clonotypes.

As to this clone: Antigen: not known. This CDR3 is also generated by other DNA sequences in the sample.

J is TRBJ2-7 and V is TRBV25-1, with a tentative D call TRBD2 (5 bases). Sequencing was performed on naive CD4+ T cells sorted from blood. Subset reported: CD45RA+ positively selected. The receptor was isolated from a man aged 25 to 45 in good health. The CDR3 protein is CASSVTGTYEQYF. The CDR3 DNA is TGTGCCAGCAGTGTTACGGGAACCTACGAGCAGTACTTC.